This T cell receptor beta chain was documented in a study of CD8 T cells in ankylosing spondylitis. This clonotype appeared many times. The antigen is undetermined. Germline lookup yields CDR1 DFQATT and CDR2 SNEGSKA (reference sequence). This CDR3 is 14 amino acids long. V was shortened by 5 bases and J by 4 bases, with 18 bases between the two germline ends. Overall study findings and caveats: The disease-linked clones had a CD8+ phenotype and low blood frequencies. Typical of ankylosing spondylitis blood, it appeared, was a TCR beta motif of fewer than ten highly homologous variants.

MiXCR, applied by TCRdb to the 5' RACE reads, yields one record per CDR3 protein. The sample lists 200,000 to 300,000 distinct CDR3 sequences; roughly 8.6% were seen once. This TCR came from a male donor with ankylosing spondylitis or in good health (not recorded which). This chain connects TRBV20-1 to TRBJ2-7, with D possibly being TRBD1 (6 bases). The material sequenced was blood, either unsorted or a sorted T cell fraction (not recorded which). The CDR3 spells CSARDKGTGYEQYF. The DNA of the CDR3 is TGCAGTGCTCGGGACAAGGGAACGGGGTACGAGCAGTACTTC.